This T cell receptor beta chain was recorded in a study of shared clonotypes between healthy human individuals. Study-wide results and caveats: Clonotypes that were shared across a few donors made up around 5% of naive CD4 clonotypes.

The authors ran the assay at deep level. Profiled with immunoSEQ multiplex PCR; TCRdb holds only in-frame clones, not every one. The profile shows under 850,000 clones, about 92% of them singletons. Germline V gene lookup returns CDR1 SEHNR and CDR2 FQNEAQ (reference sequence). V gave up 5 bases and J gave up 0 bases, with 11 bases separating them. The CDR3 totals 14 residues. About this clone itself: Its antigen is as yet unknown.

Positive CCR7 selection of CD45RO-negative cells yielded the naive CD8 cells, and terminally differentiated effector memory CD45RA+ cells were excluded. The clonotype originates from a man in his thirties or forties in good health. The sequenced sample consisted of naive CD8+ T cells sorted from blood. V is TRBV7-9 and J is TRBJ2-7, with D unclear. The CDR3 loop reads CASSAPVSSYEQYF. Written as DNA, the CDR3 is TGTGCCAGCAGCGCCCCTGTAAGCTCCTACGAGCAGTACTTC. The complete variable domain, with remaining parts taken from reference TRBV7-9 and TRBJ2-7, reads DTGVSQNPRHKITKRGQNVTFRCDPISEHNRLYWYRQTLGQGPEFLTYFQNEAQLEKSRLLSDRFSAERPKGSFSTLEIQRTEQGDSAMYLCASSAPVSSYEQYFGPGTRLTVT.